The 24 T cell receptor beta chains given below trace back to one sample, sequenced in a study of blood T cell repertoires in COVID-19. Repertoires were generated with immunoSEQ multiplex PCR, while TCRdb's copy carries only in-frame clones and drops some. The table records more than 200,000 clones, over 70% of them present only once. Source material: peripheral blood. The source of these receptors is a woman between 45 and 65 years old with acute or convalescent COVID-19.

This clone was observed once. The J gene is TRBJ1-4, the V gene TRBV4-2, with 11 bases matching TRBD1. CDR3 length: 16 residues. Germline V CDR1 and CDR2: LGHNA, YNFKEQ. The junction had 5 bases not matched to a gene; V was cut back by 4 bases and J by 4 bases. The CDR3 sequence is CASSLGTGGDNEKLFF. As DNA, the CDR3 is TGTGCCAGCAGCCTCGGGACAGGGGGGGATAATGAAAAACTGTTTTTT.

The genes are TRBV6-5 and TRBJ2-7; tentatively, D is TRBD1 (5 bases). CDR1 MNHEY and CDR2 SVGAGI come from the germline V gene. V was pared by 9 bases and J by 3 bases, with 15 bases between. This CDR3 is built from 13 residues. The chain's CDR3 is CASRQGNFYEQYF. CDR3 nucleotide sequence: TGTGCCAGTAGGCAGGGTAATTTCTACGAGCAGTACTTC.

V gene TRBV7-2 combines with J gene TRBJ2-7; the D gene is possibly TRBD1 (6 bases). V gave up 7 bases and J gave up 3 bases, with 13 bases separating them. The CDR3 totals 13 residues. Germline lookup yields CDR1 SGHTA and CDR2 FQGNSA. The CDR3 spells CASKYLQGYEQYF. The DNA of the CDR3 is TGTGCCAGCAAATATTTACAGGGCTACGAGCAGTACTTC.

This chain's CDR3 is CASSSASGTTDTQYF. DNA of the CDR3: TGTGCCAGCAGTTCCGCTAGCGGAACCACAGATACGCAGTATTTT. The rearrangement links TRBV28 to TRBJ2-3; 7 bases are a match to TRBD2. The CDR3 covers 15 residues. Germline lookup yields CDR1 MDHEN and CDR2 SYDVKM. V gave up 4 bases and J gave up 2 bases; unmatched junction bases: 6. Full variable domain (missing parts from reference TRBV28 and TRBJ2-3): DVKVTQSSRYLVKRTGEKVFLECVQDMDHENMFWYRQDPGLGLRLIYFSYDVKMKEKGDIPEGYSVSREKKERFSLILESASTNQTSMYLCASSSASGTTDTQYFGPGTRLTVL.

V is TRBV6-5 and J is TRBJ2-3, with D perhaps TRBD2 (5 bases). The CDR3 has 13 residues. Germline V gene sequence: CDR1 MNHEY, CDR2 SVGAGI. V was pared by 6 bases and J by 5 bases, with 12 bases between. The DNA of the CDR3 is TGTGCCAGCAGATTAACCGGGGAAGATACGCAGTATTTT. This encodes CASRLTGEDTQYF.

The chain carries TRBV4-1 and TRBJ2-7; D call uncertain. This CDR3 region has 16 residues. Germline-derived CDR1 and CDR2 are MGHRA and YSYEKL. V was trimmed by 1 base and J by 2 bases, leaving 15 bases between them. The CDR3 bases are TGCGCCAGCAGCCAAGGGGTCGGGTCGATAACCTACGAGCAGTACTTC. This gives the protein CASSQGVGSITYEQYF.

The chain recombines TRBV10-3 with TRBJ2-5; 7 nucleotides line up with TRBD1. Germline V lookup: CDR1 ENHRY, CDR2 SYGVKD. J gave up 7 bases and V 0 bases, and 11 bases lay outside the gene matches. This CDR3 is 16 amino acids long. DNA for the CDR3: TGTGCCATCAGTGAGTCAAACTCAGGGGGAACAGGGACCCAGTACTTC. Its translation: CAISESNSGGTGTQYF.

The chain couples TRBV9 to TRBJ1-1, with a possible D match to TRBD1 (5 bases). V lost 0 bases and J lost 3, with 9 bases in between. This CDR3 spans 14 amino acids. Germline V gene data show CDR1 as SGDLS and CDR2 as YYNGEE. The CDR3 region is CASSVGTGDTEAFF. The CDR3 DNA sequence: TGTGCCAGCAGCGTAGGTACGGGGGACACTGAAGCTTTCTTT. Based on the CDR3 plus reference TRBV9 and TRBJ1-1, the full variable domain is DSGVTQTPKHLITATGQRVTLRCSPRSGDLSVYWYQQSLDQGLQFLIQYYNGEERAKGNILERFSAQQFPDLHSELNLSSLELGDSALYFCASSVGTGDTEAFFGQGTRLTVV.

In its sample, this clone was seen a few times. This chain joins TRBV29-1 and TRBJ2-4; TRBD1 aligns across 8 bases. There are 14 residues in the CDR3. Germline loops: CDR1 SQVTM, CDR2 ANQGSEA. V shed 7 bases and J 5 bases; nucleotides not matched to a gene: 10. The CDR3 nucleotides are TGCAGCGCCCGGGACAGGTCTGGGCAAAACATTCAGTACTTC. This encodes CSARDRSGQNIQYF.

The chain has TRBV28 and TRBJ2-4; D is ambiguous. The germline CDR1 and CDR2 sequences are MDHEN and SYDVKM. CDR3 length equals 12 residues. V lost 6 bases and J 0 bases, leaving 3 bases between the germline ends. The CDR3 is CASSRAKNIQYF. CDR3 in DNA: TGTGCCAGCAGCAGAGCCAAAAACATTCAGTACTTC.

This clone was found once. This chain joins TRBV28 and TRBJ2-7; TRBD2 aligns across 8 bases. J was trimmed by 5 bases and V by 3 bases; bases with no gene match: 9. CDR1 MDHEN and CDR2 SYDVKM come from the germline V gene. This CDR3 contains 15 residues. CDR3 in amino acids: CASSFRGGTANEQYF. The CDR3 DNA follows: TGTGCCAGCAGTTTTCGGGGGGGGACCGCAAACGAGCAGTACTTC.

V and J are TRBV3-1 (or the pseudogene TRBV3-2) and TRBJ2-7, with 9 bases fitting TRBD2. This CDR3 contains 15 residues. The V gene's germline CDR1 is LGHDT and CDR2 YNNKEL (reference sequence). The V segment lost 5 bases and the J segment 1 base; nucleotides outside the gene matches: 6. CDR3 sequence (DNA): TGTGCCAGCAGCTTCCAGACTAGCGGATCCTACGAGCAGTACTTC. Its protein product is CASSFQTSGSYEQYF.

The gene calls are TRBV2 and TRBJ2-7, with 7 bases identical to TRBD2. The germline gives CDR1 SNHLY, CDR2 FYNNEI. This CDR3 has 14 amino acids. The V gene end was trimmed by 3 bases and the J gene end by 2 bases; junction bases not matched to a gene: 4. The DNA of the CDR3 is TGTGCCAGCAGTGAGGGACTACCGCCCTACGAGCAGTACTTC. Its translation: CASSEGLPPYEQYF.

J is TRBJ1-1 and V is TRBV5-1; 7 nucleotides agree with TRBD1. The CDR3 is made up of 15 amino acids. Losses at the gene ends were 3 bases for V and 1 base for J; bases not matched to a gene: 6. Looked up from germline, CDR1 is SGHRS and CDR2 is YFSETQ. This CDR3 is CASSWTGSTNTEAFF. The CDR3 bases are TGCGCCAGCAGCTGGACAGGCTCTACGAACACTGAAGCTTTCTTT.

This sequence joins TRBV6-6 and TRBJ2-7, with D possibly being TRBD2 (5 bases). V was clipped by 4 bases and J by 7 bases, with 8 bases between them. CDR3 length: 11 amino acids. Germline V lookup: CDR1 MNHNY, CDR2 SVGAGI (reference sequence). CDR3 sequence: CASSWEWEQYF. The CDR3 DNA reads TGTGCCAGCAGTTGGGAGTGGGAGCAGTACTTC.

The V and J genes are TRBV5-1 and TRBJ2-7; 9 bases are shared with TRBD1. There are 15 residues in the CDR3. The germline V gene encodes CDR1 SGHRS and CDR2 YFSETQ. Trimming removed 0 bases from V and 4 bases from J; junction bases left unmatched: 5. The CDR3 bases are TGCGCCAGCAGCTTGGCCGTGACAGGGGGTTACGAGCAGTACTTC. Its translation: CASSLAVTGGYEQYF. Full variable domain (outside the CDR3, taken from reference TRBV5-1 and TRBJ2-7): KAGVTQTPRYLIKTRGQQVTLSCSPISGHRSVSWYQQTPGQGLQFLFEYFSETQRNKGNFPGRFSGRQFSNSRSEMNVSTLELGDSALYLCASSLAVTGGYEQYFGPGTRLTVT.

V is TRBV10-3 and J is TRBJ1-5, with a tentative D call TRBD1 (6 bases). CDR3 length: 17 residues. The germline V and J ends were trimmed by 3 bases and 1 base, with 16 bases remaining between them. Per germline, CDR1 ENHRY and CDR2 SYGVKD. CDR3 loop: CAISERAGELSNQPQHF. CDR3 nucleotide sequence: TGTGCCATCAGTGAAAGGGCAGGGGAATTGAGCAATCAGCCCCAGCATTTT.

This chain uses TRBV7-6 with TRBJ2-1; 8 nucleotides match TRBD1. The CDR3 length is 15 residues. Germline-derived CDR1 and CDR2 are SGHVS and FNYEAQ. J gave up 5 bases and V 3 bases, and 6 bases lay outside the gene matches. As DNA, the CDR3 is TGTGCCAGCAGCTTTGGTCAGGGGGCCAACAATGAGCAGTTCTTC. Residues: CASSFGQGANNEQFF.

The chain carries TRBV7-2 and TRBJ2-5, with D perhaps TRBD2 (5 bases). The germline V gene has CDR1 SGHTA and CDR2 FQGNSA. The CDR3 length is 15 residues. Trimming removed 1 base at V and 5 bases at J, with 14 bases between. CDR3 loop: CASSLVRPPGETQYF. DNA for the CDR3: TGTGCCAGCAGCTTAGTTCGGCCCCCGGGGGAGACCCAGTACTTC.

The rearrangement links TRBV27 to TRBJ2-5; tentative D call: TRBD2 (6 bases). The CDR3 contains 13 residues. Per germline, CDR1 MNHEY and CDR2 SMNVEV (reference sequence). DNA of the CDR3: TGTACACCACCATGCGGGGCGCGGGAGACCCAGTACTTC. It encodes CTPPCGARETQYF.

The chain links TRBV27 to TRBJ1-2, with D tentatively TRBD1 (6 bases). Per germline, CDR1 MNHEY and CDR2 SMNVEV (reference sequence). V lost 1 base and J lost 1, with 7 bases in between. The CDR3 is 14 residues long. The CDR3 DNA reads as TGTGCCAGCAGTTTATTAGGGGGTAACTATGGCTACACCTTC. This encodes CASSLLGGNYGYTF.

The V and J genes are TRBV10-3 and TRBJ2-7; tentatively, D is TRBD2 (6 bases). Per the germline V gene, CDR1 is ENHRY and CDR2 is SYGVKD. The CDR3 has 15 residues. V dropped 10 bases and J dropped 0 bases, with 19 bases sitting between them. CDR3 residues: CASELGGESSYEQYF. CDR3 DNA sequence: TGTGCCAGCGAACTGGGGGGAGAAAGCTCCTACGAGCAGTACTTC.

V and J are TRBV28 and TRBJ1-5; the D gene is possibly TRBD1 (5 bases). V was clipped by 2 bases and J by 9 bases, with 23 bases between them. From germline, CDR1 is MDHEN and CDR2 SYDVKM. The CDR3 loop spans 17 amino acids. This chain's CDR3 is CASSLEGIMGGIGPQHF. For the CDR3, the DNA is TGTGCCAGCAGTTTAGAAGGCATCATGGGGGGGATCGGGCCCCAGCATTTT.

J is TRBJ1-2 and V is TRBV20-1; a weak D match, TRBD1 (5 bases). The CDR3 length is 11 residues. Germline loops: CDR1 DFQATT, CDR2 SNEGSKA (reference sequence). CDR3 residues: CRVGGRQGYTF. Here the CDR3 DNA reads TGCAGGGTGGGGGGTCGACAGGGCTACACCTTC.